A selection of T cell receptor beta chains follows, all from one sample in a study of blood T cell repertoires in COVID-19. TCRdb's table, derived via immunoSEQ multiplex PCR, lists solely in-frame clones and lacks some. The sample lists roughly 200,000 clones, approximately 86% occurring once. Sequenced material: PBMCs or T cells enriched from blood (not recorded which). Receptors originate from a woman in her forties with acute COVID-19. The CDR3 runs from the conserved cysteine through the conserved F or W. Fields, in order: CDR3 DNA, CDR3 protein, J gene, D gene, clone size, V gene. The D gene is left open where the match is weak. Clone size appears in some rows only: once, few, many, or a class for an expanded clone.

CDR3nt: TGTGCCAGCAGGAGCGCGGGAGTCTACGAGCAGTACTTC
CDR3aa: CASRSAGVYEQYF
j_gene: TRBJ2-7
d_gene: TRBD2
abundance: NA
v_gene: TRBV2

CDR3nt: TGTGCCAGCAGCCAAGATCTGGTTGGAGTAAGCTCACCCCTCCACTTT
CDR3aa: CASSQDLVGVSSPLHF
j_gene: TRBJ1-6
d_gene: NA
abundance: once
v_gene: TRBV4-2

CDR3nt: TGTGCCAGCAGCCTGACAGGGGCGAACACCGGGGAGCTGTTTTTT
CDR3aa: CASSLTGANTGELFF
j_gene: TRBJ2-2
d_gene: TRBD1
abundance: once
v_gene: TRBV5-4

CDR3nt: TGTGCCAGCAGCTTAGACGGGGGGAATGGCTACACCTTC
CDR3aa: CASSLDGGNGYTF
j_gene: TRBJ1-2
d_gene: NA
abundance: once
v_gene: TRBV7-9

CDR3nt: TGCGCCAGCAGCCTAGATATAGCCAAAAACATTCAGTACTTC
CDR3aa: CASSLDIAKNIQYF
j_gene: TRBJ2-4
d_gene: NA
abundance: NA
v_gene: TRBV5-1

CDR3nt: TGTGCCAGCAGCTTAGATTCCGCGGGGATGAACACTGAAGCTTTCTTT
CDR3aa: CASSLDSAGMNTEAFF
j_gene: TRBJ1-1
d_gene: NA
abundance: once
v_gene: TRBV7-9

CDR3nt: TGCGCCAGCAGCCAATGGACAGGAATTATCGGGGAGCTGTTTTTT
CDR3aa: CASSQWTGIIGELFF
j_gene: TRBJ2-2
d_gene: TRBD1
abundance: NA
v_gene: TRBV4-3

CDR3nt: TGTGCCAGCAGCTCGACAACCCAAACCACAGATACGCAGTATTTT
CDR3aa: CASSSTTQTTDTQYF
j_gene: TRBJ2-3
d_gene: NA
abundance: NA
v_gene: TRBV5-5

CDR3nt: TGTGCCTCCGGGGGACAGGGGAGGACAAGTGAGCAGTTCTTC
CDR3aa: CASGGQGRTSEQFF
j_gene: TRBJ2-1
d_gene: TRBD1
abundance: NA
v_gene: TRBV11-2

CDR3nt: TGTGCCAGCAGCTTAGAGCACAATGGGGGGAAACTCTTC
CDR3aa: CASSLEHNGGKLF
j_gene: TRBJ2-1
d_gene: NA
abundance: NA
v_gene: TRBV13

CDR3nt: TGTGCCAGCTCACCACCGGGGCCCCGGGGGGACATTCAGTACTTC
CDR3aa: CASSPPGPRGDIQYF
j_gene: TRBJ2-4
d_gene: TRBD2
abundance: NA
v_gene: TRBV18

CDR3nt: TGTGCCAGCAGCGTAGGTGGCGGGACTAGCGCGACCTACGAGCAGTACTTC
CDR3aa: CASSVGGGTSATYEQYF
j_gene: TRBJ2-7
d_gene: TRBD2
abundance: NA
v_gene: TRBV9

CDR3nt: TGTGCCAGCATTCAAGGAGGCAGACTAGCGGCTGAAGAGACCCAGTACTTC
CDR3aa: CASIQGGRLAAEETQYF
j_gene: TRBJ2-5
d_gene: TRBD2
abundance: NA
v_gene: TRBV28

CDR3nt: TGTGCCAGCAGTTCCCCGACAGGGGGCGGCGACGGCTACACCTTC
CDR3aa: CASSSPTGGGDGYTF
j_gene: TRBJ1-2
d_gene: TRBD1
abundance: few
v_gene: TRBV28